This record concerns one T cell receptor beta chain sequence. The record originates from a study of T cell changes during pregnancy in multiple sclerosis. The V end lost 5 bases, the J end lost 2 bases, and 5 bases lay between the germline ends. This CDR3 is built from 12 residues. CDR1 is MDHEN, CDR2 SYDVKM, per germline. Repertoires were generated with immunoSEQ multiplex PCR, while TCRdb's copy carries only in-frame clones and drops some. Found here are about 67,000 clones, about 92% of them singletons; the top ten hold roughly 1.5%. Sequencing used peripheral blood, obtained after pregnancy. This receptor was identified in a female donor with multiple sclerosis, enrolled in a pregnancy study. The V and J genes are TRBV28 and TRBJ2-3; D ambiguous. The DNA for the CDR3 is TGTGCCAGCAGTCTGGCCACAGATACGCAGTATTTT. This gives the protein CASSLATDTQYF.